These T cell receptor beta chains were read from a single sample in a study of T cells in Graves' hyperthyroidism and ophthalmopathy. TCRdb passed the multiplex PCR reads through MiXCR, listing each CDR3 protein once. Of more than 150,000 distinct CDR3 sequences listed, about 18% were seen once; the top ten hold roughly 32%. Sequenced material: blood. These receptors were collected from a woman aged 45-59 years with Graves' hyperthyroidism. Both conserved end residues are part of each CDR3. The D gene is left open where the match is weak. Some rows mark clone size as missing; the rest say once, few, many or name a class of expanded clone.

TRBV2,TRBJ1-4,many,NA,TGTGCCAGAAGACAGGCAACTAATGAAAAACTGTTTTTT,CARRQATNEKLFF
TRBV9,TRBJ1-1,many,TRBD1,TGTGCCAGCAGCACCGGAGGGACAGCGAACACTGAAGCTTTCTTT,CASSTGGTANTEAFF
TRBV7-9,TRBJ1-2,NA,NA,TGTGCCAGCAGCCCTACGTCATATGGCTACACCTTC,CASSPTSYGYTF
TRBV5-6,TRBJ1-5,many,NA,TGTGCCAGCAGCTTGCACGGGGGCGCGTTGAGTCAGCCCCAGCATTTT,CASSLHGGALSQPQHF
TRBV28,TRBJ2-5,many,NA,TGTGCCAGCAGTTTCCATCAGCGGCTCCAAGAGACCCAGTACTTC,CASSFHQRLQETQYF
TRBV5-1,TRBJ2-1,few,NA,TGCGCCAGTTTCGGAGGAGGGGGTTTCTACAATGAGCAGTTCTTC,CASFGGGGFYNEQFF
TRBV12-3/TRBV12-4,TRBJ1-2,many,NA,TGTGCCAGCAGTTTCACCCTACCGGGACACCTTTACGGCTACACCTTC,CASSFTLPGHLYGYTF
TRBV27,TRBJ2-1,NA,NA,TGTGCCAGCAGTACGTGGGAGGACTCCTACAATGAGCAGTTCTTC,CASSTWEDSYNEQFF
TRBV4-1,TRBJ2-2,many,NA,TGCGCCAGCAGCCACGGGTCACCCCCAAACACCGGGGAGCTGTTTTTT,CASSHGSPPNTGELFF
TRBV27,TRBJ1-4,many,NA,TGTGCCAGCAGCCCTTCAGGGGCAACTAATGAAAAACTGTTTTTT,CASSPSGATNEKLFF
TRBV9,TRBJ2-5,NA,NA,TGTGCCAGCAGCGTAGCGAGCAGCGGACAAGAGACCCAGTACTTC,CASSVASSGQETQYF
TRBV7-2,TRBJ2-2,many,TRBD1,TGTGCCAGCAGCTGGGACAGAACTACCGGGGAGCTGTTTTTT,CASSWDRTTGELFF
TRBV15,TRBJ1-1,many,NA,TGTGCCACCAGCGAGAACTTAAGAAGTATGAACACTGAAGCTTTCTTT,CATSENLRSMNTEAFF
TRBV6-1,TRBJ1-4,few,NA,TGTGCCAGCACAAGGGCGATGGAAAATGAAAAACTGTTTTTT,CASTRAMENEKLFF
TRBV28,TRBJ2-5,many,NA,TGTGCCAGCGCCAGGGGGGGCCCGGCAGAGACCCAGTACTTC,CASARGGPAETQYF
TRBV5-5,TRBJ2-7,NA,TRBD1,TGTGCCAGCAGCTCCGACAGGGTATACGAGCAGTACTTC,CASSSDRVYEQYF
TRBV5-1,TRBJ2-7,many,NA,TGCGCCAGCAGCTTGGTCAGTGTGGCCGAGCAGTACTTC,CASSLVSVAEQYF
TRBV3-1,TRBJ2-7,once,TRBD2,TGTGCCAGCAGCACGAAGACTAGCGGGGAGGCGTACGAGCAGTACTTC,CASSTKTSGEAYEQYF
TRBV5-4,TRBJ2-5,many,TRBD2,TGTGCCAGCAGCTTCGGGGAGGGGACCCAGTACTTC,CASSFGEGTQYF
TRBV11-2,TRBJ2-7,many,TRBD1,TGTGCCAGCAGCTCCCGGGACAGGGATTACGAGCAGTACTTC,CASSSRDRDYEQYF
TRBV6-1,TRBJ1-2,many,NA,TGTGCCAGCAGTGGTTCGTACTATGGCTACACCTTC,CASSGSYYGYTF
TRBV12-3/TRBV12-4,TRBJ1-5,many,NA,TGTGCCAGCAGCCCGGGACCCACCTATAGCAATCAGCCCCAGCATTTT,CASSPGPTYSNQPQHF
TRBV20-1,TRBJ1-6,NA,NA,TGCAGTGCATCCCAACCCGGAGCGAGCTCCTATAATTCACCCCTCCACTTT,CSASQPGASSYNSPLHF
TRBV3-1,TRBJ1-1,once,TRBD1,TGTGCCAGCAGCCAAGACTGGACAGGCACTGAAGCTTTCTTT,CASSQDWTGTEAFF
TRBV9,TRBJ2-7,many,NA,TGTGCCAGCAGCGACCAGGGCTACGAGCAGTACTTC,CASSDQGYEQYF
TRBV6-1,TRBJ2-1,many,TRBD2,TGTGCCAGCAGTGGAACTTTTAGCGGGGGAAGCTCCTACAATGAGCAGTTCTTC,CASSGTFSGGSSYNEQFF
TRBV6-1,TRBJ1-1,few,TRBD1,TGTGCCAGCAGGCAAAACAGGGGGAACACTGAAGCTTTCTTT,CASRQNRGNTEAFF
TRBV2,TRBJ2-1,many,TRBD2,TGTGCCAGCAGTGAAACGGCTAGCGGGGACTCCTACAATGAGCAGTTCTTC,CASSETASGDSYNEQFF
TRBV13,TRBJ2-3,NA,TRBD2,TGTGCCAGCAGCTTTGGACTAGGCGGGGATACGCAGTATTTT,CASSFGLGGDTQYF
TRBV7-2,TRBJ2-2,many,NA,TGTGCCAGTACAGGGAGGGGGGAAGGCGGGGAGCTGTTTTTT,CASTGRGEGGELFF
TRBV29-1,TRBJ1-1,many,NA,TGCAGCGTTCATGCAGGGCTCACTGAAGCTTTCTTT,CSVHAGLTEAFF
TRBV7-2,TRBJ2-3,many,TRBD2,TGTGCCAGCAGCTTAAGGGGACTAGCGGGGGGGATCCGCACAGATACGCAGTATTTT,CASSLRGLAGGIRTDTQYF
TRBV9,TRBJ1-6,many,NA,TGTGCCAGCAGCCCTCGATTCGATTCACCCCTCCACTTT,CASSPRFDSPLHF
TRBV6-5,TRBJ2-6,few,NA,TGTGCCAGCAGTTACTGGGGTTCTGGGGCCAACGTCCTGACTTTC,CASSYWGSGANVLTF
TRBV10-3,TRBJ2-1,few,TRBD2,TGTGCCATCAGTGACGGGGGGGGGGGGGGTAACAATGAGCAGTTCTTC,CAISDGGGGGNNEQFF
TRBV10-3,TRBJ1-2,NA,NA,TGTGCCATCAGTGAGTCGGGGGGCGCAGGATATGGCTACACCTTC,CAISESGGAGYGYTF
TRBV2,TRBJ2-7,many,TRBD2,TGTGCCAGCACCGAGAGGGAGCGGGGGTACGACGAGCAGTACTTC,CASTERERGYDEQYF
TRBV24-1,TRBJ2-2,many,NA,TGTGCCACCAGTGATACCCGGACAGTCGGGGAGCTGTTTTTT,CATSDTRTVGELFF
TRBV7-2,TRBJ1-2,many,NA,TGTGCCAGCAGCCCCCTGGGACCGCCGAACTATGGCTACACCTTC,CASSPLGPPNYGYTF
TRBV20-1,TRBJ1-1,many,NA,TGCAGTGCTAGAGGCACCCCCGCAGCTTTCTTT,CSARGTPAAFF
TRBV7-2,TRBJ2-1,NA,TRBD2,TGTGCCAGCAACCAGCGGGGGGGCCTTGATGAGCAGTTCTTC,CASNQRGGLDEQFF
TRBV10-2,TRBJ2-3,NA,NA,TGCGCCAGCAATCTGCGGGCGGTGATAGATACGCAGTATTTT,CASNLRAVIDTQYF
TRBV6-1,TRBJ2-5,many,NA,TGTGCCAGCCTACAGGGCAACCAAGAGACCCAGTACTTC,CASLQGNQETQYF
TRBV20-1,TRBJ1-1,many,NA,TGCAGTGCTAGAGATCGGGGAGGCGGGAACACTGAAGCTTTCTTT,CSARDRGGGNTEAFF
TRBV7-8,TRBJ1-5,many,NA,TGTGCCAGCAGCTTGGGTGTACCATATAGCAATCAGCCCCAGCATTTT,CASSLGVPYSNQPQHF